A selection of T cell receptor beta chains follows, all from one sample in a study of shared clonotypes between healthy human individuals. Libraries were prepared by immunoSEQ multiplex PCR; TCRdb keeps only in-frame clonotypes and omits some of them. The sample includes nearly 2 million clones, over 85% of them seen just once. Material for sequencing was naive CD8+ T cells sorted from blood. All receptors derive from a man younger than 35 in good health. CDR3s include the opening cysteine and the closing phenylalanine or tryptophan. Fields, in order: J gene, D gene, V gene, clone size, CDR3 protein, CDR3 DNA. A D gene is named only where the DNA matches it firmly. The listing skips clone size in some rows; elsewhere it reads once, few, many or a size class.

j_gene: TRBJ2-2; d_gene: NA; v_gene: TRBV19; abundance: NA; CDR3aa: CASSLRDDTGELFF; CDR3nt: TGTGCCAGTAGCCTCCGGGACGACACCGGGGAGCTGTTTTTT
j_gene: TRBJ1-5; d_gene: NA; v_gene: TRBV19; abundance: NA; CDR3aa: CASSLIRAWAQPQHF; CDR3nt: TGTGCCAGTAGCCTAATCAGGGCTTGGGCTCAGCCCCAGCATTTT
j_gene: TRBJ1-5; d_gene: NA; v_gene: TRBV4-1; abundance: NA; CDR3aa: CASSQVPGRISNQPQHF; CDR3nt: TGCGCCAGCAGCCAAGTACCGGGGCGCATAAGCAATCAGCCCCAGCATTTT
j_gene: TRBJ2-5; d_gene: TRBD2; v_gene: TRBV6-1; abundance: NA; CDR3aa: CASSALLAGGPRETQYF; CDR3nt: TGTGCCAGCAGTGCCCTACTAGCGGGGGGGCCGAGAGAGACCCAGTACTTC
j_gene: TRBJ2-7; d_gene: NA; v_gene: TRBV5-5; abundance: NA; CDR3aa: CASSLAPASYEQYF; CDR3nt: TGTGCCAGCAGCTTGGCCCCAGCCTCCTACGAGCAGTACTTC
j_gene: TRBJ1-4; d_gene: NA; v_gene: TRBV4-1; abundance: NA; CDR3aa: CASSQDGEKLFF; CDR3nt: TGCGCCAGCAGCCAGGACGGTGAAAAACTGTTTTTT
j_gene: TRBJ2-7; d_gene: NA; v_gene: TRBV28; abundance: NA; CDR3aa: CASSFRGPLVYEQYF; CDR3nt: TGTGCCAGCAGTTTTCGGGGACCTCTCGTCTACGAGCAGTACTTC
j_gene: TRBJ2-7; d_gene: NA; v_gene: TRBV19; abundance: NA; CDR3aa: CASSIGSLYEQYF; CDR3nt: TGTGCCAGTAGTATAGGTAGTCTCTACGAGCAGTACTTC
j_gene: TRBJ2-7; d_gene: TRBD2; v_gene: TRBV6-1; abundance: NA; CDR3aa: CASSEGLALYEQYF; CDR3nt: TGTGCCAGCAGTGAAGGACTAGCCCTCTACGAGCAGTACTTC
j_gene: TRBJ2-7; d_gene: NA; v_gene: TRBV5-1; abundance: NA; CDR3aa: CASSSHGSFYEQYF; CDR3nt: TGCGCCAGCAGCTCCCACGGGAGTTTTTACGAGCAGTACTTC
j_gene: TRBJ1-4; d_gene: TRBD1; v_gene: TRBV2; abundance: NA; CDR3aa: CASGEDREGTTNEKLFF; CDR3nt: TGTGCCAGCGGGGAAGACAGGGAGGGGACTACTAATGAAAAACTGTTTTTT
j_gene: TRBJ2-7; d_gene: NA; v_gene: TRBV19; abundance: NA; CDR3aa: CASRENGPGGGYEQYF; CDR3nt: TGTGCCAGTAGAGAAAACGGCCCAGGAGGAGGCTACGAGCAGTACTTC
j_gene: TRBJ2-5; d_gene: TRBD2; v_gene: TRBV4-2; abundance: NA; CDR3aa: CASSQETSGDILVTQYF; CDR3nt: TGTGCCAGCAGCCAAGAAACTAGCGGGGACATCCTTGTGACCCAGTACTTC
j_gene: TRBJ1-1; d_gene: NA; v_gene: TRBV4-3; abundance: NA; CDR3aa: CASSQETGWTDTEAFF; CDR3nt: TGCGCCAGCAGCCAAGAAACGGGTTGGACAGACACTGAAGCTTTCTTT
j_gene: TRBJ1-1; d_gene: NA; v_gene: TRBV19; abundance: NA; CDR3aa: CASSIRPLMNTEAFF; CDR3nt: TGTGCCAGTAGTATACGGCCACTTATGAACACTGAAGCTTTCTTT
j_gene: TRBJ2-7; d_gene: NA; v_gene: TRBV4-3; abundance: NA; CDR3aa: CASSQDGDRGYEQYF; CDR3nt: TGCGCCAGCAGCCAAGACGGAGACAGAGGCTACGAGCAGTACTTC
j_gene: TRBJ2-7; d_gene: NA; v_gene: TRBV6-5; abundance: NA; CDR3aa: CASSYSWGASEQYF; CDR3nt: TGTGCCAGCAGTTACTCGTGGGGGGCGAGCGAGCAGTACTTC
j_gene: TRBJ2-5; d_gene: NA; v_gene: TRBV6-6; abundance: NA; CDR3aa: CASSFQFEDQETQYF; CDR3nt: TGTGCCAGCAGTTTTCAGTTTGAGGATCAAGAGACCCAGTACTTC
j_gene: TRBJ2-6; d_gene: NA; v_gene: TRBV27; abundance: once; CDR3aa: CASSLSFSGANVLTF; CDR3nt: TGTGCCAGCAGTTTATCATTCTCTGGGGCCAACGTCCTGACTTTC
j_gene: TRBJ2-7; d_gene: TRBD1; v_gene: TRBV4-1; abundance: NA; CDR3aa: CASSHSQGAYEQYF; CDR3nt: TGCGCCAGCAGCCACTCGCAGGGGGCTTACGAGCAGTACTTC
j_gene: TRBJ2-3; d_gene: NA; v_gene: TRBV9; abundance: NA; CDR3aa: CASSVGPPSDTQYF; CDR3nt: TGTGCCAGCAGCGTAGGACCCCCGTCCGATACGCAGTATTTT
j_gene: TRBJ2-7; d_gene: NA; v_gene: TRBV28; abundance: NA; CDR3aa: CASSSSLSYEQYF; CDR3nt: TGTGCCAGCAGTTCCTCACTCAGCTACGAGCAGTACTTC
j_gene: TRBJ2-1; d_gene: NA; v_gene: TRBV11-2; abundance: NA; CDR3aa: CASREEMDYHLDNEQFF; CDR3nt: TGTGCCAGCAGGGAAGAGATGGACTACCACCTGGACAATGAGCAGTTCTTC
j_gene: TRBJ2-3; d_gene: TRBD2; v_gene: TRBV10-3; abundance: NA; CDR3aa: CAISGEWTSGSADTQYF; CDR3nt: TGTGCCATCAGTGGGGAGTGGACTAGCGGGAGCGCAGATACGCAGTATTTT
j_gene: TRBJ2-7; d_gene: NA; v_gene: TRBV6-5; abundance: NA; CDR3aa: CASQMGGSYEQYF; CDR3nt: TGTGCCAGCCAAATGGGGGGTTCTTACGAGCAGTACTTC
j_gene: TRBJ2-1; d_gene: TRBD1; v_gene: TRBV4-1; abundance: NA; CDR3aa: CASSEDRSYNEQFF; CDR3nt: TGCGCCAGCAGCGAGGACAGGTCCTACAATGAGCAGTTCTTC
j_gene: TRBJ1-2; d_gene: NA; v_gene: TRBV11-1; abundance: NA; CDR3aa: CASSLAGSGYTF; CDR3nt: TGTGCCAGCAGCTTAGCTGGAAGTGGCTACACCTTC
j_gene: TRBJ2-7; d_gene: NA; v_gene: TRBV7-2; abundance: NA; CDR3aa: CASSLANTGIEQYF; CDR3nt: TGTGCCAGCAGCTTAGCTAACACAGGGATCGAGCAGTACTTC
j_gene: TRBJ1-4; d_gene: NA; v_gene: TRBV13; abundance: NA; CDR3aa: CASSSRSTNEKLFF; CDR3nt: TGTGCCAGCAGCTCGCGGTCAACTAATGAAAAACTGTTTTTT
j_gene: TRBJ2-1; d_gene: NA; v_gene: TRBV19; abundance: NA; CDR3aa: CASLGLNNEQFF; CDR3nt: TGTGCCAGTTTGGGACTGAACAATGAGCAGTTCTTC
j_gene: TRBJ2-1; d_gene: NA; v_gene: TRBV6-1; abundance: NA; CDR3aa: CASSDTSGAYNEQFF; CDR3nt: TGTGCCAGCAGTGATACCTCGGGGGCCTACAATGAGCAGTTCTTC
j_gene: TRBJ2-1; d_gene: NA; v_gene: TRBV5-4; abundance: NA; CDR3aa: CASSLSQVGEQFF; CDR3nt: TGTGCCAGCAGCTTGTCCCAGGTTGGTGAGCAGTTCTTC
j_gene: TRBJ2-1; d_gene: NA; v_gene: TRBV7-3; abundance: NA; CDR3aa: CASSLQGANEQFF; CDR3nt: TGTGCCAGCAGCCTTCAAGGGGCCAATGAGCAGTTCTTC
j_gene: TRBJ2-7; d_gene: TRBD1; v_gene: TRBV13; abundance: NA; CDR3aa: CASSLGYGQGDIHEQYF; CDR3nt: TGTGCCAGCAGCTTGGGGTATGGACAGGGTGATATCCACGAGCAGTACTTC
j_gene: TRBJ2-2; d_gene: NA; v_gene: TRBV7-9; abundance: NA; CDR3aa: CASSLPGSGELFF; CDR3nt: TGTGCCAGCAGCTTACCGGGCAGCGGGGAGCTGTTTTTT
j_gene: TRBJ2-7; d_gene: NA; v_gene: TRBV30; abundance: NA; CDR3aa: CAWTPKDYSFYEQYF; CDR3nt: TGTGCCTGGACCCCCAAAGATTACAGTTTCTACGAGCAGTACTTC
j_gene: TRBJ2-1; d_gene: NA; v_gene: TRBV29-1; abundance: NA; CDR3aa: CSVESGGDEQFF; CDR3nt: TGCAGCGTTGAAAGTGGAGGGGATGAGCAGTTCTTC
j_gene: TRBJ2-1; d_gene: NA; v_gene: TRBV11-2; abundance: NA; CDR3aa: CASSFRWEQFF; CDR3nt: TGTGCCAGCAGCTTTCGCTGGGAGCAGTTCTTC
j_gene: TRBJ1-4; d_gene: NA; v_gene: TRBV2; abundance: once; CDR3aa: CASKARDLNEKLFF; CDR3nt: TGTGCCAGCAAGGCGAGGGACCTTAATGAAAAACTGTTTTTT
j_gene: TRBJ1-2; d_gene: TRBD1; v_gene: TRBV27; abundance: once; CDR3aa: CASMDRGANYGYTF; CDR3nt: TGTGCCAGCATGGACAGGGGTGCAAACTATGGCTACACCTTC
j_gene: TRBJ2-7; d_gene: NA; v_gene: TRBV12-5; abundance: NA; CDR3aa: CASGLDSGNEQYF; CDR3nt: TGTGCTAGTGGGTTGGACAGTGGGAACGAGCAGTACTTC
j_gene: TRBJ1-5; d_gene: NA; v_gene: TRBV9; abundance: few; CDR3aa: CASSGTDSNQPQHF; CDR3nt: TGTGCCAGCAGCGGGACAGATAGCAATCAGCCCCAGCATTTT
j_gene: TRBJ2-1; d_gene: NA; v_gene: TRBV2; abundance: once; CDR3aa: CASGADTYNEQFF; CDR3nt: TGTGCCAGCGGAGCGGACACCTACAATGAGCAGTTCTTC
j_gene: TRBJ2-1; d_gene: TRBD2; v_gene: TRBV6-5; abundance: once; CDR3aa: CASSPSGQIYNEQFF; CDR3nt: TGTGCCAGCTCCCCTAGCGGGCAAATTTACAATGAGCAGTTCTTC
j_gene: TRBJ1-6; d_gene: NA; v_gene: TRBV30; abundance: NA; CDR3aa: CAWSGFSGGDFSPLHF; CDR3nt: TGTGCCTGGAGTGGGTTCTCTGGAGGGGATTTTTCACCCCTCCACTTT
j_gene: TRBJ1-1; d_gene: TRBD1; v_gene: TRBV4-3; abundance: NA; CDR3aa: CASSNQGGEAFF; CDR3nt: TGCGCCAGCAGCAATCAGGGGGGTGAAGCTTTCTTT
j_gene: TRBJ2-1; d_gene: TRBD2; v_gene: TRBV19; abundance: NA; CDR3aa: CASKRAGAYNEQFF; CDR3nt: TGTGCCAGTAAGAGAGCGGGGGCCTACAATGAGCAGTTCTTC
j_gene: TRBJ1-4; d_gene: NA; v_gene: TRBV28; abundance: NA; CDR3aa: CASSSPAETNEKLFF; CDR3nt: TGTGCCAGCAGTTCGCCCGCGGAGACTAATGAAAAACTGTTTTTT
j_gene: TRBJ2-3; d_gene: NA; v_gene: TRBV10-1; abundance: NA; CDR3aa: CASSDDFNTDTQYF; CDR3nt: TGCGCCAGCAGTGACGACTTTAACACAGATACGCAGTATTTT
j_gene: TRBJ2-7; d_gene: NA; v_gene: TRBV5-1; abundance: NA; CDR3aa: CASSFFQGSYEQYF; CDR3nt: TGCGCCAGCAGCTTTTTTCAGGGGTCCTACGAGCAGTACTTC
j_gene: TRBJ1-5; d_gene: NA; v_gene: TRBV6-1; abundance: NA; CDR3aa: CASTPGNQPQHF; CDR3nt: TGTGCCAGCACCCCCGGGAATCAGCCCCAGCATTTT
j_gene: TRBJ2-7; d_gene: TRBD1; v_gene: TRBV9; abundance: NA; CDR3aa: CASSVAGQGYEQYF; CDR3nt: TGTGCCAGCAGCGTGGCGGGACAGGGATATGAGCAGTACTTC
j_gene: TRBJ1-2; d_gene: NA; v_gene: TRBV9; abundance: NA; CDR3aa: CASSVNYGVPKDGYTF; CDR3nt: TGTGCCAGCAGCGTAAATTATGGAGTTCCGAAGGATGGCTACACCTTC
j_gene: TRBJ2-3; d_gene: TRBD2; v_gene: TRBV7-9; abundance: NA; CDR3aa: CASSSTGTSGRGDTDTQYF; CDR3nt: TGTGCCAGCAGCTCCACCGGGACTAGCGGGAGAGGGGACACAGATACGCAGTATTTT
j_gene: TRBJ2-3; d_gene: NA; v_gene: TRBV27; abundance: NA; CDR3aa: CASSFAGIPDTQYF; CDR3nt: TGTGCCAGCAGTTTCGCGGGGATCCCAGATACGCAGTATTTT
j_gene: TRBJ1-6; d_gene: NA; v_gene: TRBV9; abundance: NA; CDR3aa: CASSVGGPSPLHF; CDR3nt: TGTGCCAGCAGCGTAGGGGGCCCCTCACCCCTCCACTTT
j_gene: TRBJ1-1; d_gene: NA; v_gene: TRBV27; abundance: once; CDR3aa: CASSFLGGTEAFF; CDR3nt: TGTGCCAGCAGTTTCTTAGGAGGGACTGAAGCTTTCTTT
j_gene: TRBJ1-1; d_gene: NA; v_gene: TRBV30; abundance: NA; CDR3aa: CAWKGPGDSEAFF; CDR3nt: TGTGCCTGGAAGGGACCAGGGGATAGTGAAGCTTTCTTT
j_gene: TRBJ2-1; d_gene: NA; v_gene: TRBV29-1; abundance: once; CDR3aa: CSVEDSGARWDEQFF; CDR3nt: TGCAGCGTTGAGGACTCGGGGGCACGCTGGGATGAGCAGTTCTTC